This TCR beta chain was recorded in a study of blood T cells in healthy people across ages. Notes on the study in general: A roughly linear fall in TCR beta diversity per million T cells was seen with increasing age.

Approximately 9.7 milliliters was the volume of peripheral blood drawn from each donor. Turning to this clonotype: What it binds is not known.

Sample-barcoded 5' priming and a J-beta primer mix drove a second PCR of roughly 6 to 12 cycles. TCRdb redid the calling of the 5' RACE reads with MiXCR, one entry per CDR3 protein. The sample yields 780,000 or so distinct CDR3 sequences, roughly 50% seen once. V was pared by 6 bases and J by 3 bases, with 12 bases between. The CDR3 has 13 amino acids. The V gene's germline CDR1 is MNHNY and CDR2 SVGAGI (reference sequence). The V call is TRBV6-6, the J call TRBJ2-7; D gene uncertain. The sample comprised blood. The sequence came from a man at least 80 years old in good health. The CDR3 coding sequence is TGTGCCAGCAGGACGCAGGTGCGCTACGAGCAGTACTTC. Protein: CASRTQVRYEQYF.